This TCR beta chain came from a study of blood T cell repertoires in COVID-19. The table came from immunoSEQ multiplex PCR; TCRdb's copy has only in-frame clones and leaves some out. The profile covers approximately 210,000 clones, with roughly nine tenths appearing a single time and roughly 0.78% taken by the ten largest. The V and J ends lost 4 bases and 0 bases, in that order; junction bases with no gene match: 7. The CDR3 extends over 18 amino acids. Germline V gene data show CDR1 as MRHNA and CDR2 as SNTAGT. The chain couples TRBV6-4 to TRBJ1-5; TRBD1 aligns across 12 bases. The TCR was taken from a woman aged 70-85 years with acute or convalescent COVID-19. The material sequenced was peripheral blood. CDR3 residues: CASSGRDRGPYSNQPQHF. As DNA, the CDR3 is TGTGCCAGCAGTGGTCGGGACAGGGGGCCCTATAGCAATCAGCCCCAGCATTTT.